The 28 T cell receptor beta chains below come from one sample, sequenced in a study of blood T cell repertoires in COVID-19. The method was immunoSEQ multiplex PCR; TCRdb's version includes in-frame clones alone and lacks a portion of them. The sample lists some 180,000 clones; around 90% were seen once. Sequenced input: peripheral blood. Receptors originate from a man aged 35 to 55 with acute or convalescent COVID-19.

The CDR3 bases are TGTGCCAGCTCATCAGATCAAAATCAGCCCCAGCATTTT. Its translation is CASSSDQNQPQHF. The chain employs TRBV18 and TRBJ1-5; D gene uncertain. Germline-derived CDR1 and CDR2 are KGHSH and LQKENI. V was pared by 5 bases and J by 4 bases, with 9 bases between. The CDR3 is 13 amino acids.

The V gene is TRBV19, the J gene TRBJ1-5; no firm D call. The CDR3 has 16 amino acids. Trimming removed 7 bases at V and 3 bases at J, with 19 bases between. The germline V gene encodes CDR1 LNHDA and CDR2 SQIVND (reference sequence). CDR3 loop: CASKVSRGLDNQPQHF. CDR3 nucleotide sequence: TGTGCCAGTAAGGTCAGCAGAGGGTTGGACAATCAGCCCCAGCATTTT.

V gene TRBV4-1 combines with J gene TRBJ1-3; the match to TRBD1 covers 7 bases. The germline V gene has CDR1 MGHRA and CDR2 YSYEKL. V lost 2 bases and J lost 0; bases outside the gene matches: 4. The CDR3 consists of 16 residues. CDR3 sequence: CASSQTGEDSGNTIYF. DNA for the CDR3: TGCGCCAGCAGCCAAACAGGGGAGGACTCTGGAAACACCATATATTTT.

This clone was recorded once. Other DNA sequences from this sample encode an identical CDR3 as well. V gene TRBV27 combines with J gene TRBJ1-5; 8 bases are shared with TRBD1. Looked up from germline, CDR1 is MNHEY and CDR2 is SMNVEV (reference sequence). The CDR3 is 14 residues long. Losses at the gene ends were 5 bases for V and 3 bases for J; bases not matched to a gene: 3. CDR3 sequence (DNA): TGTGCCAGCAGTGTGACAGGGGACAATCAGCCCCAGCATTTT. Translated, it gives CASSVTGDNQPQHF.

The rearrangement uses TRBV5-6 and TRBJ1-3, with D perhaps TRBD1 (6 bases). In germline, CDR1 is SGHDT, CDR2 YYEEEE. The CDR3 is made up of 15 amino acids. Deletions cut 4 bases from V and 3 bases from J, with 14 bases between. The CDR3: CASSKGGVLGNTIYF. The CDR3 DNA reads TGTGCCAGCAGCAAGGGGGGGGTGCTTGGAAACACCATATATTTT.

The gene calls are TRBV6-2 or TRBV6-3 and TRBJ1-2; 7 positions agree with TRBD1. The CDR3 totals 16 residues. Germline loops: CDR1 MNHEY, CDR2 SVGEGT. The J segment lost 5 bases and the V segment lost 2 bases, leaving 11 bases of the junction unmatched. The CDR3 spells CASSYNRQQGSYGYTF. The CDR3 DNA reads as TGTGCCAGCAGTTACAACAGACAACAGGGGTCGTATGGCTACACCTTC.

CDR3 nucleotides: TGCGCCAGCAGTCAAGGAACAGGGTCCATGAACACTGAAGCTTTCTTT. Translation: CASSQGTGSMNTEAFF. This chain connects TRBV23-1 to TRBJ1-1, with a weak D call TRBD1 (6 bases). TRBV23-1 is annotated as an ORF whose role is uncertain. The V end was cut by 2 bases, the J end by 0 bases, with 13 bases between. This CDR3 has 16 amino acids.

The J gene is TRBJ2-3, the V gene TRBV29-1; 7 nucleotides line up with TRBD2. Germline CDR1 SQVTM, CDR2 ANQGSEA. Unmatched junction bases numbered 2, after V lost 1 base and J lost 4 bases. CDR3 size: 13 residues. The CDR3 sequence is CSVEGEGPDTQYF. CDR3 bases: TGCAGCGTTGAAGGGGAGGGCCCAGATACGCAGTATTTT.

The chain uses TRBV7-9 and TRBJ2-7; 8 bases map to TRBD2. Germline V gene data show CDR1 as SEHNR and CDR2 as FQNEAQ (reference sequence). Unmatched junction bases numbered 15, after V lost 2 bases and J lost 0 bases. The CDR3 runs to 19 residues. The CDR3 spells CASSLSPSTGGLASYEQYF. The CDR3 region has the DNA TGTGCCAGCAGCTTAAGCCCCTCGACGGGGGGGTTGGCCTCCTACGAGCAGTACTTC.

V and J are TRBV10-3 and TRBJ2-2; D is possibly TRBD2 (7 bases). Between the trimmed V and J ends, which lost 4 bases and 1 base, there was a span of 13 bases. CDR3 length: 16 residues. From germline, CDR1 is ENHRY and CDR2 SYGVKD. The CDR3 region is CAISGEGGWNTGELFF. Written as DNA, the CDR3 is TGTGCCATCAGTGGGGAGGGGGGCTGGAACACCGGGGAGCTGTTTTTT.

The genes are TRBV3-1 (or the pseudogene TRBV3-2) and TRBJ2-3; perhaps TRBD2 as D (7 bases). V lost 0 bases, J lost 2 bases, and 18 bases lay in between. The CDR3 consists of 18 residues. CDR1 LGHDT and CDR2 YNNKEL come from the germline V gene (reference sequence). The DNA of the CDR3 is TGTGCCAGCAGCCAAGAAGTCAGGGGAGGGGGTCTCACAGATACGCAGTATTTT. It specifies CASSQEVRGGGLTDTQYF.

Comments on this clone: One end of the junction is discordant with germline, which a read error may explain. This sequence joins TRBV5-1 and TRBJ1-2; possibly TRBD1 for D (6 bases). The CDR3 has 13 amino acids. Per the germline V gene, CDR1 is SGHRS and CDR2 is YFSETQ. This CDR3 is CASTLGGLYGYTF. The CDR3 DNA is TGCGCCAGCACCTTGGGGGGCCTCTATGGCTACACCTTC.

V and J are TRBV14 and TRBJ1-2, with D tentatively TRBD1 (5 bases). CDR3 length: 15 amino acids. Trimming left V 2 bases short and J 1 base short, with 11 bases between. Looked up from germline, CDR1 is SGHDN and CDR2 is FVKESK. CDR3 DNA sequence: TGTGCCAGCAGCCAAAGCCGGGACTTTAACTATGGCTACACCTTC. The encoded protein is CASSQSRDFNYGYTF.

This sequence joins TRBV4-1 and TRBJ2-1; 11 nucleotides match TRBD2. The V gene end was trimmed by 0 bases and the J gene end by 7 bases; junction bases not matched to a gene: 5. Germline lookup yields CDR1 MGHRA and CDR2 YSYEKL. This CDR3 is 16 amino acids long. CDR3 region: CASSQDIAGGRNEQFF. The CDR3 region has the DNA TGCGCCAGCAGCCAAGATATAGCGGGGGGGCGGAATGAGCAGTTCTTC.

The chain has TRBV30 and TRBJ1-4; 7 bases fit TRBD1. There are 17 residues in the CDR3. Germline trimming cut 7 bases from V and 0 bases from J; bases unmatched to any gene: 14. Germline lookup yields CDR1 GTSNPN and CDR2 SVGIG (reference sequence). The chain's CDR3 is CASKAGTVPSTNEKLFF. The CDR3 coding sequence is TGTGCCTCGAAGGCCGGGACAGTACCTTCAACTAATGAAAAACTGTTTTTT.

The V and J genes are TRBV11-2 and TRBJ2-7; D is ambiguous. Trimming took 0 bases from V and 1 from J, leaving 16 bases between them. The V gene's germline CDR1 is SGHAT and CDR2 FQNNGV. The CDR3 spans 17 residues. In nucleotides, the CDR3 is TGTGCCAGCAGCTTAGAAACAGCCTTTGGGTGGTCCTACGAGCAGTACTTC. It specifies CASSLETAFGWSYEQYF.

A few counts support this clone. This chain links TRBV10-1 with TRBJ2-2; D perhaps matches TRBD2 (6 bases). CDR1 is WNHNN and CDR2 is SYGVQD in the germline V gene (reference sequence). This CDR3 spans 14 amino acids. The V and J ends lost 6 bases and 4 bases respectively, with 12 bases between them. CDR3 bases: TGCGCCAGCAGCAGGACTATGTCCACCGGGGAGCTGTTTTTT. Translated: CASSRTMSTGELFF.

This chain links TRBV5-1 with TRBJ1-1, with 8 positions matching TRBD1. With 0 bases clipped from V and 4 bases from J, the junction kept 5 bases outside the gene matches. The CDR3 length is 15 residues. The V gene's germline CDR1 is SGHRS and CDR2 YFSETQ. The CDR3 DNA sequence: TGCGCCAGCAGCTTGGGACAGGGGCTTGGCACTGAAGCTTTCTTT. Translated, it gives CASSLGQGLGTEAFF. The variable domain in full, with the rest retrieved from reference TRBV5-1 and TRBJ1-1, is KAGVTQTPRYLIKTRGQQVTLSCSPISGHRSVSWYQQTPGQGLQFLFEYFSETQRNKGNFPGRFSGRQFSNSRSEMNVSTLELGDSALYLCASSLGQGLGTEAFFGQGTRLTVV.

The V gene is TRBV18, the J gene TRBJ2-3; TRBD2 agrees at 10 bases. The V gene's germline CDR1 is KGHSH and CDR2 LQKENI. The CDR3 runs to 16 residues. V trimming: 3 bases; J trimming: 4 bases; junction bases outside the gene matches: 7. DNA for the CDR3: TGTGCCAGCTCACCCCTAAGCGGGGGGGGGCCAGATACGCAGTATTTT. Its translation: CASSPLSGGGPDTQYF. Complete variable domain (other parts from reference TRBV18 and TRBJ2-3): NAGVMQNPRHLVRRRGQEARLRCSPMKGHSHVYWYRQLPEEGLKFMVYLQKENIIDESGMPKERFSAEFPKEGPSILRIQQVVRGDSAAYFCASSPLSGGGPDTQYFGPGTRLTVL.

The chain employs TRBV19 and TRBJ1-4; unclear D gene. This CDR3 has 11 amino acids. Germline CDR1 is LNHDA and CDR2 is SQIVND (reference sequence). The CDR3 coding sequence is TGTGCAGCGGGAGGAAAGGAAAAACTGTTTTTT. It codes for CAAGGKEKLFF.

The chain joins TRBV19 to TRBJ2-2; D is possibly TRBD1 (6 bases). Germline lookup yields CDR1 LNHDA and CDR2 SQIVND (reference sequence). Trimming pared 5 bases from V and 5 bases from J, leaving 9 bases between. The CDR3 sequence is 13 residues long. DNA for the CDR3: TGTGCCAGTAGTGACAGGACAACCGGGGAGCTGTTTTTT. This codes for CASSDRTTGELFF. The variable domain in full, completed from reference TRBV19 and TRBJ2-2, reads DGGITQSPKYLFRKEGQNVTLSCEQNLNHDAMYWYRQDPGQGLRLIYYSQIVNDFQKGDIAEGYSVSREKKESFPLTVTSAQKNPTAFYLCASSDRTTGELFFGEGSRLTVL.

The gene calls are TRBV5-4 and TRBJ1-2; 8 bases are shared with TRBD1. Per germline, CDR1 SGHNT and CDR2 YYREEE (reference sequence). The CDR3 is made up of 14 amino acids. The V and J ends lost 4 bases and 2 bases, in that order; junction bases with no gene match: 4. Here the CDR3 DNA reads TGTGCCAGCAGCGAGACAGGGGCGAACTATGGCTACACCTTC. As protein: CASSETGANYGYTF.

V and J are TRBV7-2 and TRBJ1-1, with 10 bases that match TRBD1. Germline V lookup: CDR1 SGHTA, CDR2 FQGNSA. The CDR3 is 14 amino acids. J was trimmed by 4 bases and V by 7 bases; bases with no gene match: 6. CDR3 nucleotide sequence: TGTGCCAGCACATCCGGGACAGGGGCCACTGAAGCTTTCTTT. Protein sequence: CASTSGTGATEAFF.

The chain uses TRBV5-4 and TRBJ2-7; the D gene is possibly TRBD2 (5 bases). The length of the CDR3 is 14 residues. Germline V lookup: CDR1 SGHNT, CDR2 YYREEE (reference sequence). Trimming took 4 bases from V and 0 from J, leaving 11 bases between them. CDR3 DNA sequence: TGTGCCAGCAGCAGTTTGGGGAGCTCCTACGAGCAGTACTTC. Translating it yields CASSSLGSSYEQYF.

This chain joins TRBV6-5 and TRBJ1-5, with D tentatively TRBD1 (6 bases). From germline, CDR1 is MNHEY and CDR2 SVGAGI. The CDR3 covers 16 residues. Trimming pared 2 bases from V and 6 bases from J, leaving 17 bases between. The CDR3 region is CASSYASLQGGQPQHF. CDR3 nucleotides: TGTGCCAGCAGTTACGCGAGCTTACAGGGCGGTCAGCCCCAGCATTTT.

The V and J genes are TRBV7-2 and TRBJ2-7, with 14 bases that match TRBD2. The CDR3 length is 15 residues. Per germline, CDR1 SGHTA and CDR2 FQGNSA. The J segment lost 3 bases and the V segment lost 4 bases, leaving 2 bases of the junction unmatched. The CDR3 coding sequence is TGTGCCAGCAGCTGGGGACTAGCGGGGGTCTACGAGCAGTACTTC. It specifies CASSWGLAGVYEQYF.

Regarding this clone: Other nucleotide sequences in the sample specify the same CDR3. The chain couples TRBV3-1 (or the pseudogene TRBV3-2) to TRBJ1-2, with TRBD1 matching over 7 bases. Trimming at V came to 0 bases and at J to 4 bases, leaving 2 bases not matched to a gene. Germline-derived CDR1 and CDR2 are LGHDT and YNNKEL (reference sequence). The CDR3 has 14 amino acids. CDR3 coding DNA: TGTGCCAGCAGCCAAGAGACAGGGACCTATGGCTACACCTTC. Its translation: CASSQETGTYGYTF.

This chain connects TRBV12-3 or TRBV12-4 to TRBJ1-3; D is undetermined. This CDR3 contains 13 residues. The germline V and J ends were trimmed by 7 bases and 0 bases, with 7 bases remaining between them. The CDR3 DNA follows: TGTGCCAGCAACACCCGCTCTGGAAACACCATATATTTT. Its protein is CASNTRSGNTIYF.